These 10 T cell receptor beta chains were all obtained from the same sample, sequenced in a study of Ad26.COV2.S vaccination and SARS-CoV-2 variants. Here immunoSEQ multiplex PCR was the method, and the copy in TCRdb shows in-frame clones only, minus some. The table includes 120,000 to 150,000 clones, 86% detected once. This specimen consisted of peripheral blood, obtained after recovery from COVID-19. The receptors come from a human donor who had recovered from COVID-19.

This chain connects TRBV24-1 to TRBJ1-2; the D is unclear. Germline V gives CDR1 KGHDR, CDR2 SFDVKD. V lost 4 bases, J lost 2 bases, and 7 bases lay in between. The CDR3 consists of 13 residues. In DNA form, the CDR3 reads TGTGCCACCAGTGAGTCAGACAACTATGGCTACACCTTC. Its protein product is CATSESDNYGYTF.

J is TRBJ2-6 and V is TRBV7-2; D not certain. Trimming cost V 8 bases and J 0 bases, with 8 bases left between them. Germline assignment: CDR1 SGHTA and CDR2 FQGNSA. CDR3 length equals 14 residues. The CDR3 sequence: CASALDSGANVLTF. CDR3 DNA: TGTGCCAGCGCCCTGGACTCTGGGGCCAACGTCCTGACTTTC.

V and J are TRBV30 and TRBJ1-5, with D maybe TRBD1 (5 bases). Germline CDR1 GTSNPN, CDR2 SVGIG (reference sequence). Trimming pared 1 base from V and 1 base from J, leaving 11 bases between. This CDR3 contains 15 residues. CDR3 nucleotide sequence: TGTGCCTGGAGTGGGGGGGTCTCGAGCAATCAGCCCCAGCATTTT. Amino acids: CAWSGGVSSNQPQHF.

The V call is TRBV10-1, the J call TRBJ1-5; no firm D call. The CDR3 sequence is 13 residues long. CDR1 WNHNN and CDR2 SYGVQD come from the germline V gene (reference sequence). Trimming stripped 2 bases from V and 4 bases from J, with 6 bases between. The CDR3 coding sequence is TGCGCCAGCAGTGAGCAGGATAATCAGCCCCAGCATTTT. It is translated as CASSEQDNQPQHF.

The chain joins TRBV19 to TRBJ1-1, with TRBD1 as a possible D gene (5 bases). The CDR3 runs 16 residues. The V end lost 6 bases, the J end lost 6 bases, and 23 bases lay between the germline ends. Germline loops: CDR1 LNHDA, CDR2 SQIVND (reference sequence). CDR3 coding DNA: TGTGCCAGTAGCACTAAGGGGACGGGGTCGTCCTCTGAAGCTTTCTTT. Translation gives CASSTKGTGSSSEAFF.

In this sample, this clone turned up once. This chain links TRBV6-5 with TRBJ1-3; D is perhaps TRBD1 (5 bases). The length of the CDR3 is 14 residues. The germline V gene encodes CDR1 MNHEY and CDR2 SVGAGI. V lost 3 bases to trimming and J lost 4 bases, with 10 bases between them. CDR3 in DNA: TGTGCCAGCAGTTATGGGGGGTCCGGAAACACCATATATTTT. Translating gives CASSYGGSGNTIYF.

V and J are TRBV6-2 or TRBV6-3 and TRBJ2-7; no definite D call. The germline V gene encodes CDR1 MNHEY and CDR2 SVGEGT. Deletions cut 4 bases from V and 3 bases from J, with 10 bases between. The CDR3 length is 13 residues. CDR3 coding DNA: TGTGCCAGCAGTTGGGCCGGATACTACGAGCAGTACTTC. Its translation is CASSWAGYYEQYF.

This clone appeared once. This chain uses TRBV7-2 with TRBJ1-4; unclear D gene. Trimming took off 5 bases at V and 5 bases at J, with 15 bases between the two ends. Germline assignment: CDR1 SGHTA and CDR2 FQGNSA. The CDR3 spans 15 residues. The CDR3 here is CASSPRTSGNEKLFF. The DNA of the CDR3 is TGTGCCAGCAGCCCCAGGACGTCCGGCAATGAAAAACTGTTTTTT.

The chain combines TRBV7-9 with TRBJ2-7; 9 bases agree with TRBD1. V lost 4 bases, J lost 3 bases, and 7 bases stayed unmatched. The CDR3 runs to 15 residues. CDR1 is SEHNR and CDR2 is FQNEAQ in the germline V gene (reference sequence). The CDR3 spells CASSSPGQGGYEQYF. DNA for the CDR3: TGTGCCAGCAGCTCGCCGGGACAGGGAGGCTACGAGCAGTACTTC.

This chain joins TRBV28 and TRBJ2-7; D not certain. CDR1 MDHEN and CDR2 SYDVKM come from the germline V gene. There are 12 residues in the CDR3. V lost 6 bases, J lost 7 bases, and 13 bases lay in between. CDR3 loop: CASSTSNVEQYF. In DNA, the CDR3 is TGTGCCAGCAGCACCTCTAACGTTGAGCAGTACTTC.